Listed below are T cell receptor beta chains from one sample, sequenced in a study of blood T cell repertoires in COVID-19. The assay was immunoSEQ multiplex PCR, and TCRdb's table has in-frame clones only and misses some. This sample has 100,000 to 150,000 clones, with more than 75% found just once. The sequencing input was peripheral blood. These TCRs come from an older woman with acute or convalescent COVID-19. The CDR3 runs from the conserved cysteine through the conserved F or W. A D gene is named only where the DNA matches it firmly. Part of the rows lack a size; the others show once, few, many or a class for expanded clones.

>.|.|TRBV5-4|TRBJ2-2
CASSQLGGRQSGTGELFF
TGTGCCAGCAGCCAATTGGGTGGCCGCCAATCGGGGACCGGGGAGCTGTTTTTT
>.|.|TRBV7-2|TRBJ1-4
CASSRYGLEEKLFF
TGTGCCAGCAGCCGGTACGGGTTAGAGGAAAAACTGTTTTTT
>few|.|TRBV18|TRBJ2-1
CASSPPGGFYNEQFF
TGTGCCAGCTCACCACCGGGGGGATTCTACAATGAGCAGTTCTTC
>.|.|TRBV7-3|TRBJ2-3
CASSLLKSQRFSTDTQYF
TGTGCCAGCAGCCTTTTAAAATCGCAACGGTTCAGCACAGATACGCAGTATTTT
>once|.|TRBV29-1|TRBJ1-1
CSVERGDRPDHRDTEAFF
TGCAGCGTTGAGAGAGGAGACAGGCCAGATCATAGGGATACTGAAGCTTTCTTT
>.|.|TRBV11-3|TRBJ2-1
CASSLAGSGVYNEQFF
TGTGCCAGCAGCTTAGCTGGGTCGGGGGTTTACAATGAGCAGTTCTTC
>.|TRBD1|TRBV19|TRBJ1-5
CASSPGQGARF
TGTGCCAGTAGTCCCGGACAGGGCGCGCGTTTT
>.|.|TRBV19|TRBJ2-2
CASTVLQGSTGELFF
TGTGCCAGTACGGTGTTGCAGGGGAGCACCGGGGAGCTGTTTTTT
>.|.|TRBV3-1/TRBV3-2|TRBJ1-2
CASSLVGYGYTF
TGTGCCAGCAGCTTGGTCGGCTATGGCTACACCTTC
>.|.|TRBV5-1|TRBJ2-7
CASSLAGGSVEQYF
TGCGCCAGCAGCTTGGCCGGAGGATCGGTCGAGCAGTACTTC
>once|.|TRBV19|TRBJ2-5
CASSHGTRGETQYF
TGTGCCAGTAGCCACGGGACTCGGGGAGAGACCCAGTACTTC
>.|TRBD1|TRBV7-3|TRBJ1-1
CASSQRRAGGMSTEAFF
TGTGCCAGCAGCCAACGCCGAGCAGGGGGAATGAGCACTGAAGCTTTCTTT
>.|TRBD1|TRBV10-3|TRBJ1-1
CAISGTGGNTEAFF
TGTGCCATCAGTGGGACAGGGGGGAACACTGAAGCTTTCTTT
>.|TRBD2|TRBV19|TRBJ2-3
CASAGLAGGPDTQYF
TGTGCCAGTGCGGGACTAGCGGGAGGACCAGATACGCAGTATTTT
>.|.|TRBV11-1|TRBJ1-1
CASSLDGLRGTEAFF
TGTGCCAGCAGCTTAGATGGGCTGCGAGGGACTGAAGCTTTCTTT
>few|.|TRBV2|TRBJ2-2
CASSAVSNAGELFF
TGTGCCAGCAGTGCAGTCTCGAACGCCGGGGAGCTGTTTTTT
>.|TRBD1|TRBV9|TRBJ2-5
CASSVGTGGVRETQYF
TGTGCCAGCAGCGTCGGGACAGGGGGCGTGAGGGAGACCCAGTACTTC
>once|TRBD1|TRBV6-1|TRBJ1-6
CASSDNRGLSPLHF
TGTGCCAGCAGTGATAACAGGGGGTTATCACCCCTCCACTTT
>.|.|TRBV29-1|TRBJ1-5
CSVETGGNQPQHF
TGCAGCGTTGAAACAGGCGGCAATCAGCCCCAGCATTTT
>.|.|TRBV7-3|TRBJ2-2
CASSFETGLGGELFF
TGTGCCAGCAGCTTTGAGACAGGCCTGGGCGGGGAGCTGTTTTTT
>.|TRBD2|TRBV24-1|TRBJ2-3
CATSDSAGTSGRAGEGDTQYF
TGTGCCACCAGTGATTCGGCCGGGACTAGCGGGAGGGCTGGGGAAGGGGATACGCAGTATTTT
>.|TRBD1|TRBV27|TRBJ1-1
CASSWGDRAGTEAFF
TGTGCCAGCAGTTGGGGGGACAGGGCGGGCACTGAAGCTTTCTTT